The clone carrying this T cell receptor (beta chain) came up many times. Its target is not known. As for time point: newly diagnosed GD, antithyroid drugs for less than 3 months. PBMC RNA was the source of the TCR library. It was an endocrinology department in Xi'an, China, that provided the patients. For TCR beta, libraries came from iRepertoire HTBI primers and Arm-PCR of CDR3 regions. MiXCR, applied by TCRdb to the multiplex PCR reads, yields one record per CDR3 protein. The sample has around 470,000 distinct CDR3 sequences, 13% to 15% seen once; the top ten hold around a sixth. The data belong to a study of regulatory T cells in long-lasting Graves disease. CDR3 length: 15 amino acids. The V gene's germline CDR1 is SNHLY and CDR2 FYNNEI. J lost 5 bases, V lost 5 bases, and 3 bases had no gene match. Study outcomes and limitations: Persistent disease was associated with favored TRBV28 usage and with favored use of TRBJ1-2 and TRBJ2-5.

The data also belong to a second study, concerning T cells in Graves' hyperthyroidism and ophthalmopathy.

The source of this sequence is a woman aged 50 to 60 with Graves disease. Specimen: peripheral blood mononuclear cells (PBMCs), collected at new diagnosis, from a patient treated with antithyroid drugs. The rearrangement joins TRBV2 to TRBJ2-3, with TRBD2 matching over 14 bases. The CDR3 loop is CASSRLAGGLDTQYF. The CDR3 DNA reads as TGTGCCAGCAGTCGACTAGCGGGAGGGTTAGATACGCAGTATTTT.